The T cell receptor (beta chain) described here comes from a study of blood T cells in healthy people across ages. This clonotype was counted only a few times. Its cognate antigen is unknown. Study-level findings and limits: The lack of PBMC sorting stopped any conclusive naive versus antigen-experienced comparison.

A J-beta primer mix and a sample-barcoded 5' primer were used in a second PCR of about 7 to 12 cycles. TCRdb called the 5' RACE reads again in MiXCR, with one record for every CDR3 protein. The data show roughly 1,500,000 distinct CDR3 sequences, with about 32% seen just once and over 9% held by the top ten. The length of the CDR3 is 13 residues. Germline V gene lookup returns CDR1 SGHAT and CDR2 FQNNGV. V lost 4 bases, J lost 0 bases, and 6 bases lay in between. The chain carries TRBV11-2 and TRBJ1-2, with D unclear. The specimen was blood. The receptor's source is a woman between 25 and 40 years old in good health. The CDR3 DNA reads TGTGCCAGCAGCTCGATAACTAACTATGGCTACACCTTC. Its protein is CASSSITNYGYTF.